Below are 5 T cell receptor beta chains sequenced from a single sample in a study of blood T cell repertoires in COVID-19. Profiling relied on immunoSEQ multiplex PCR, and the TCRdb table lists in-frame clones only, not all of them. Here the sample spans approximately 240,000 clones, over 80% being singletons. Input material: peripheral blood. The origin of the receptors is a woman aged 55-70 years with active or convalescent COVID-19.

Here the CDR3 reads CASSNKRANQETQYF. The CDR3 nucleotides are TGTGCCAGCAGCAACAAGCGAGCAAACCAAGAGACCCAGTACTTC. V is TRBV21-1 and J is TRBJ2-5; TRBD2, as called in the table, went unchecked against the DNA. TRBV21-1 is annotated as a pseudogene. This CDR3 comprises 15 residues.

This chain links TRBV10-1 with TRBJ2-1, with TRBD1 matching over 9 bases. Germline CDR1 WNHNN, CDR2 SYGVQD (reference sequence). The CDR3 covers 16 residues. J lost 4 bases, V lost 3 bases, and 7 bases had no gene match. CDR3 in amino acids: CASSERTGGRYNEQFF. DNA of the CDR3: TGCGCCAGCAGTGAACGTACAGGGGGCCGGTACAATGAGCAGTTCTTC.

The chain combines TRBV18 with TRBJ2-7, with 7 bases matching TRBD1. The CDR3 totals 13 residues. V lost 3 bases to trimming and J lost 6 bases; unmatched junction nucleotides: 5. CDR1 is KGHSH, CDR2 LQKENI, per germline. The CDR3 here is CASSPVTGSEQYV. The CDR3 DNA reads as TGTGCCAGCTCACCCGTGACAGGGAGCGAGCAGTACGTC.

The J gene is TRBJ1-5, the V gene TRBV5-4; 8 bases are a match to TRBD1. Losses at the gene ends were 1 base for V and 0 bases for J; bases not matched to a gene: 6. The CDR3 runs 17 residues. Germline CDR1 is SGHNT and CDR2 is YYREEE (reference sequence). CDR3: CASSLRQGINSNQPQHF. CDR3 DNA: TGTGCCAGCAGCTTGAGACAGGGGATCAATAGCAATCAGCCCCAGCATTTT. Combining the CDR3 with reference TRBV5-4 and TRBJ1-5 gives the whole variable domain ETGVTQSPTHLIKTRGQQVTLRCSSQSGHNTVSWYQQALGQGPQFIFQYYREEENGRGNFPPRFSGLQFPNYSSELNVNALELDDSALYLCASSLRQGINSNQPQHFGDGTRLSIL.

The chain joins TRBV6-5 to TRBJ2-1; D may be TRBD2 (6 bases). This CDR3 contains 15 residues. Germline CDR1 reads MNHEY; CDR2 reads SVGAGI. V lost 7 bases, J lost 2 bases, and 15 bases lay in between. The CDR3 here is CASTRLVGPYNEQFF. CDR3 nucleotides: TGTGCCAGCACCCGACTAGTCGGGCCCTACAATGAGCAGTTCTTC.